This paragraph covers one T cell receptor beta chain sequence. Its target is unknown. The PCR made use of 60 Vbeta and 13 Jbeta primers. Clones were sequenced by immunoSEQ multiplex PCR, and TCRdb holds only the in-frame ones, with some missing. The sample lists roughly 140,000 clones, roughly 78% seen once, with about 3% in the top ten. This CDR3 is built from 19 residues. CDR1 and CDR2 from the germline V gene are MNHEY and SMNVEV (reference sequence). This entry is derived from a study of cytomegalovirus exposure and HLA in healthy donors. About the research overall: Roughly 85 million unique TCRs from HLA-typed donors were held in an early release of data. Study-level findings and limits: Later analysis reportedly placed an Asian-associated ancestry cluster below the roughly 680-donor mean in N-insertions.

The chain is built from TRBV27 and TRBJ2-5, with 12 positions matching TRBD2. The J call is doubtful: the DNA matches TRBJ2-7 better. Sequencing was done on a sample of PBMCs. This clonotype was obtained from a man aged 35 to 55 in good health and CMV-seropositive. CDR3 DNA: TGTGCCAGCAGCCCCCAAAAGGCTAGCGGGAGGGGGGGGCGTCGCGAGCAGTACTTC. It specifies CASSPQKASGRGGRREQYF.